These T cell receptor beta chains were read from a single sample in a study of PD-L1 blockade in urothelial cancer. Assay used: immunoSEQ multiplex PCR; TCRdb lists only in-frame clones, some missing. The table records about 110,000 clones, under 85% of them present only once. The sample was PBMCs, taken around atezolizumab (anti-PD-L1) treatment. The receptor set was obtained from a man in his fifties with urothelial cancer. Each CDR3 is given with its conserved first and last residue. Fields, in order: D gene, clone size, V gene, J gene, CDR3 protein, CDR3 DNA. The D gene is left open where the match is weak. Some rows mark clone size as missing; the rest say once, few, many or name a class of expanded clone.

>TRBD1|once|TRBV19|TRBJ2-7
CASSPDRGAYEQYF
TGTGCCAGTAGCCCTGACAGGGGCGCTTACGAGCAGTACTTC
>TRBD1|NA|TRBV7-2|TRBJ2-1
CASSLVGQGHGAYNEQFF
TGTGCCAGCAGCTTAGTGGGACAGGGGCATGGTGCCTACAATGAGCAGTTCTTC
>TRBD1|once|TRBV7-8|TRBJ1-2
CASSLAGQGGGYTF
TGTGCCAGCAGCTTAGCGGGGCAGGGGGGCGGCTACACCTTC
>NA|NA|TRBV6-5|TRBJ1-3
CASRTPGNTIYF
TGTGCCAGCAGAACTCCTGGAAACACCATATATTTT
>TRBD2|NA|TRBV9|TRBJ2-1
CASSGETSYTYNEQFF
TGTGCCAGCAGCGGGGAGACTAGCTATACCTACAATGAGCAGTTCTTC
>TRBD2|once|TRBV27|TRBJ2-7
CASSPSGRPPYEQYF
TGTGCCAGCAGTCCAAGCGGGAGGCCCCCTTACGAGCAGTACTTC
>TRBD1|NA|TRBV5-1|TRBJ2-5
CASSPDRGETQYF
TGCGCCAGCAGCCCGGACAGGGGAGAGACCCAGTACTTC
>NA|NA|TRBV5-4|TRBJ1-3
CASSSRDENTIYF
TGTGCCAGCAGCAGCAGGGATGAAAACACCATATATTTT
>NA|NA|TRBV7-6|TRBJ2-1
CASSLVQSEQFF
TGTGCCAGCAGCCTAGTCCAGTCTGAGCAGTTCTTC
>NA|NA|TRBV5-1|TRBJ1-2
CASSSEMRGYTF
TGCGCCAGCAGCTCCGAAATGCGGGGCTACACCTTC
>NA|NA|TRBV2|TRBJ2-2
CASSPRTNTGELFF
TGTGCCAGCAGTCCCCGTACGAACACCGGGGAGCTGTTTTTT
>TRBD1|NA|TRBV4-1|TRBJ2-7
CASSQEGTGDAEQYF
TGCGCCAGCAGCCAAGAAGGGACAGGCGACGCCGAGCAGTACTTC
>TRBD1|NA|TRBV6-5|TRBJ2-3
CASSYRGTGWTDTQYF
TGTGCCAGCAGTTATCGTGGGACAGGGTGGACAGATACGCAGTATTTT
>TRBD1|NA|TRBV5-6|TRBJ2-7
CASSTKTGVWYEQYF
TGTGCCAGCAGCACTAAGACAGGGGTTTGGTACGAGCAGTACTTC
>TRBD1|once|TRBV11-3|TRBJ2-2
CASSPQGAQNTGELFF
TGTGCCAGCAGCCCGCAGGGGGCGCAGAACACCGGGGAGCTGTTTTTT
>NA|NA|TRBV5-1|TRBJ2-1
CASSLAASSYNEQFF
TGCGCCAGCAGCTTGGCTGCGAGCTCCTACAATGAGCAGTTCTTC
>TRBD1|NA|TRBV11-2|TRBJ1-2
CASSSSQGQRFYGYTF
TGTGCCAGCAGTTCCAGCCAGGGACAGCGGTTCTATGGCTACACCTTC